These T cell receptor beta chains were read from a single sample in a study of shared T cell receptors in the human thymus. Data came from immunoSEQ multiplex PCR; TCRdb stores just in-frame clones and leaves some out. The sample carries over 65,000 clones, nearly 95% recorded once. Sequencing was done on a sample of thymocytes. Receptors were obtained from a human donor. Each CDR3 is given with its conserved first and last residue. A D gene is named only where the DNA matches it firmly. Some rows mark clone size as missing; the rest say once, few, many or name a class of expanded clone.

v_gene: TRBV5-1; abundance: NA; j_gene: TRBJ2-5; d_gene: NA; CDR3aa: CASSGGLSQETQYF; CDR3nt: TGCGCCAGCAGCGGGGGGCTCAGCCAAGAGACCCAGTACTTC
v_gene: TRBV6-5; abundance: NA; j_gene: TRBJ1-1; d_gene: NA; CDR3aa: CATCGYKNTEAFF; CDR3nt: TGTGCCACCTGCGGGTACAAGAACACTGAAGCTTTCTTT
v_gene: TRBV7-8; abundance: NA; j_gene: TRBJ1-6; d_gene: TRBD1; CDR3aa: CASQGQGNSPLHF; CDR3nt: TGTGCCAGCCAGGGACAGGGGAATTCACCCCTCCACTTT
v_gene: TRBV28; abundance: NA; j_gene: TRBJ1-2; d_gene: NA; CDR3aa: CASRRRVFYGYTF; CDR3nt: TGTGCCAGCAGGCGCAGGGTCTTCTATGGCTACACCTTC
v_gene: TRBV6-4; abundance: NA; j_gene: TRBJ2-1; d_gene: TRBD2; CDR3aa: CASSDSASGGRNEQFF; CDR3nt: TGTGCCAGCAGTGACTCGGCTAGCGGGGGGCGGAATGAGCAGTTCTTC
v_gene: TRBV27; abundance: NA; j_gene: TRBJ2-4; d_gene: TRBD1; CDR3aa: CASSFNPRQGADRIQYF; CDR3nt: TGTGCCAGCAGTTTTAACCCAAGACAGGGGGCAGATCGCATTCAGTACTTC
v_gene: TRBV4-3; abundance: NA; j_gene: TRBJ2-1; d_gene: NA; CDR3aa: CASSQDSQDRYSYNEQFF; CDR3nt: TGCGCCAGCAGCCAAGATTCCCAGGACAGATACTCCTACAATGAGCAGTTCTTC
v_gene: TRBV9; abundance: NA; j_gene: TRBJ2-4; d_gene: NA; CDR3aa: CASSVGTAKNIQYF; CDR3nt: TGTGCCAGCAGCGTAGGCACTGCCAAAAACATTCAGTACTTC
v_gene: TRBV10-3; abundance: NA; j_gene: TRBJ1-1; d_gene: NA; CDR3aa: CAISESPGTVNTEAFF; CDR3nt: TGTGCCATCAGTGAGTCGCCCGGGACCGTGAACACTGAAGCTTTCTTT
v_gene: TRBV12-5; abundance: NA; j_gene: TRBJ2-7; d_gene: NA; CDR3aa: CASGLVPPPHRPYEQYF; CDR3nt: TGTGCTAGTGGTTTGGTACCCCCTCCTCATCGTCCCTACGAGCAGTACTTC
v_gene: TRBV28; abundance: NA; j_gene: TRBJ1-4; d_gene: NA; CDR3aa: CASSPTRGWRTKTDDEKLFF; CDR3nt: TGTGCCAGCAGTCCAACCCGCGGATGGCGAACAAAAACGGACGATGAAAAACTGTTTTTT
v_gene: TRBV11-3; abundance: NA; j_gene: TRBJ2-7; d_gene: NA; CDR3aa: CASSLGATYEQYF; CDR3nt: TGTGCCAGCAGCTTAGGCGCAACCTACGAGCAGTACTTC
v_gene: TRBV18; abundance: NA; j_gene: TRBJ1-6; d_gene: NA; CDR3aa: CASSSVGTPGNYNSPLHF; CDR3nt: TGTGCCAGCTCATCGGTGGGAACCCCAGGAAATTATAATTCACCCCTCCACTTT
v_gene: TRBV7-2; abundance: NA; j_gene: TRBJ1-2; d_gene: NA; CDR3aa: CASSKTHRDQYGYTF; CDR3nt: TGTGCCAGCAGCAAAACACACAGGGATCAGTATGGCTACACCTTC
v_gene: TRBV5-1; abundance: NA; j_gene: TRBJ1-2; d_gene: NA; CDR3aa: CASSLVVGSEGYTF; CDR3nt: TGCGCCAGCAGCTTGGTGGTAGGGAGTGAAGGCTACACCTTC
v_gene: TRBV4-1; abundance: NA; j_gene: TRBJ1-6; d_gene: NA; CDR3aa: CASRGAAMGPVSYNSPLHF; CDR3nt: TGCGCCAGCAGAGGAGCCGCGATGGGGCCTGTCTCCTATAATTCACCCCTCCACTTT
v_gene: TRBV4-1; abundance: NA; j_gene: TRBJ2-6; d_gene: TRBD1; CDR3aa: CASSQTPETGPFSGANVLTF; CDR3nt: TGCGCCAGCAGCCAAACACCCGAGACAGGGCCTTTCTCTGGGGCCAACGTCCTGACTTTC
v_gene: TRBV4-3; abundance: NA; j_gene: TRBJ2-6; d_gene: NA; CDR3aa: CASSQDLWDSSHSGANVLTF; CDR3nt: TGCGCCAGCAGCCAAGATTTGTGGGACTCCTCTCACTCTGGGGCCAACGTCCTGACTTTC
v_gene: TRBV5-1; abundance: NA; j_gene: TRBJ1-1; d_gene: NA; CDR3aa: CASRSAFDTEAFF; CDR3nt: TGCGCCAGCAGGAGTGCTTTTGACACTGAAGCTTTCTTT
v_gene: TRBV4-2; abundance: NA; j_gene: TRBJ1-3; d_gene: NA; CDR3aa: CASSQGRGLESGNTIYF; CDR3nt: TGTGCCAGCAGCCAAGGTCGGGGCCTCGAATCTGGAAACACCATATATTTT
v_gene: TRBV5-8; abundance: once; j_gene: TRBJ1-6; d_gene: NA; CDR3aa: CASSLVGGKQAYNSPLHF; CDR3nt: TGTGCCAGCAGCTTGGTAGGCGGGAAGCAGGCCTATAATTCACCCCTCCACTTT
v_gene: TRBV18; abundance: NA; j_gene: TRBJ2-7; d_gene: TRBD1; CDR3aa: CASSLVDRGFDEQYF; CDR3nt: TGTGCCAGCTCTCTCGTAGACAGGGGGTTCGACGAGCAGTACTTC
v_gene: TRBV28; abundance: NA; j_gene: TRBJ2-2; d_gene: TRBD2; CDR3aa: CASRPDLAGVTNTGELFF; CDR3nt: TGTGCCAGCAGGCCTGACCTAGCGGGGGTTACTAACACCGGGGAGCTGTTTTTT
v_gene: TRBV4-1; abundance: NA; j_gene: TRBJ1-1; d_gene: NA; CDR3aa: CASSQDRRGNTEAFF; CDR3nt: TGCGCCAGCAGCCAAGATCGGCGCGGGAACACTGAAGCTTTCTTT
v_gene: TRBV5-6; abundance: NA; j_gene: TRBJ2-3; d_gene: NA; CDR3aa: CASSSLKRSLSDTQYF; CDR3nt: TGTGCCAGCAGCTCCCTCAAGCGGTCGTTGAGCGATACGCAGTATTTT
v_gene: TRBV4-2; abundance: NA; j_gene: TRBJ1-1; d_gene: NA; CDR3aa: CASSQSASRVEAFF; CDR3nt: TGTGCCAGCAGCCAATCTGCGAGCAGGGTTGAAGCTTTCTTT
v_gene: TRBV5-1; abundance: NA; j_gene: TRBJ2-1; d_gene: TRBD1; CDR3aa: CASSRDRESYNEQFF; CDR3nt: TGCGCCAGCAGCCGTGACAGGGAGTCCTACAATGAGCAGTTCTTC
v_gene: TRBV5-1; abundance: NA; j_gene: TRBJ1-1; d_gene: TRBD1; CDR3aa: CASSTHPMTGALNTEAFF; CDR3nt: TGCGCCAGCAGCACTCACCCCATGACAGGGGCTTTGAACACTGAAGCTTTCTTT
v_gene: TRBV18; abundance: NA; j_gene: TRBJ2-7; d_gene: TRBD1; CDR3aa: CASSADRGTFYEQYF; CDR3nt: TGTGCCAGCTCAGCCGACAGGGGGACCTTCTACGAGCAGTACTTC
v_gene: TRBV15; abundance: NA; j_gene: TRBJ1-5; d_gene: TRBD1; CDR3aa: CATSRETGEGYSNQPQHF; CDR3nt: TGTGCCACCAGCAGAGAGACAGGGGAGGGCTATAGCAATCAGCCCCAGCATTTT
v_gene: TRBV7-6; abundance: once; j_gene: TRBJ2-3; d_gene: TRBD2; CDR3aa: CASSLVYLAGSTDTQYF; CDR3nt: TGTGCCAGCAGCTTAGTATATCTAGCGGGTAGCACAGATACGCAGTATTTT
v_gene: TRBV7-2; abundance: NA; j_gene: TRBJ2-7; d_gene: NA; CDR3aa: CASSLARPTYEQYF; CDR3nt: TGTGCCAGCAGCTTAGCGCGACCGACCTACGAGCAGTACTTC
v_gene: TRBV19; abundance: NA; j_gene: TRBJ1-2; d_gene: NA; CDR3aa: CASSRPAANYGYTF; CDR3nt: TGTGCCAGTAGCAGACCGGCAGCGAACTATGGCTACACCTTC
v_gene: TRBV5-1; abundance: NA; j_gene: TRBJ1-5; d_gene: NA; CDR3aa: CASSSGVSNQPQHF; CDR3nt: TGCGCCAGCAGTTCAGGGGTTAGCAATCAGCCCCAGCATTTT